This TCR beta chain was recorded in a study of patients and donors after allogeneic stem cell transplantation. TCRdb processed the RT-PCR reads anew with MiXCR; each CDR3 protein has one entry. The repertoire holds about a million distinct CDR3 sequences, with about a sixth as singletons. The trim removed 5 bases at V and 3 bases at J, leaving 14 bases unmatched. The germline CDR1 and CDR2 sequences are SGHVS and FQNEAQ. The CDR3 covers 18 residues. Specimen: blood, either unsorted or a sorted T cell fraction (not recorded which). The chain links TRBV7-8 to TRBJ2-7; TRBD2 matches 12 bases. This clonotype originated in a human donor who was either an allogeneic HSCT recipient or a stem cell or donor lymphocyte infusion donor (not recorded which). It is not recorded whose cells these are; they may come from a transplant donor. The CDR3 bases are TGTGCCAGCAGCCCTGCGGCACTAGCGGGAGGCGGCGTCTACGAGCAGTACTTC. Encoded protein: CASSPAALAGGGVYEQYF. Looking up the rest from reference TRBV7-8 and TRBJ2-7 gives the full variable domain: GAGVSQSPRYKVAKRGQDVALRCDPISGHVSLFWYQQALGQGPEFLTYFQNEAQLDKSGLPSDRFFAERPEGSVSTLKIQRTQQEDSAVYLCASSPAALAGGGVYEQYFGPGTRLTVT.